These 32 T cell receptor beta chains originate from one sample sequenced in a study of cytomegalovirus exposure and HLA in healthy donors. PCR employed 60 Vbeta and 13 Jbeta primers. Using immunoSEQ multiplex PCR, the repertoire was profiled, and TCRdb retains in-frame clones only, with some absent. Found here are approximately 200,000 clones, over 75% of them singletons; the top ten hold around 2%. Material: PBMCs. These receptors came from a man younger than 35 in good health and CMV-seronegative.

This chain connects TRBV11-2 to TRBJ2-7; 14 bases are shared with TRBD2. The trim removed 5 bases at V and 6 bases at J, leaving 3 bases unmatched. Germline CDR1 and CDR2: SGHAT and FQNNGV. The length of the CDR3 is 14 residues. CDR3 region: CASSVGTSGSEQYF. Written as DNA, the CDR3 is TGTGCCAGCAGCGTCGGGACTAGCGGGAGCGAGCAGTACTTC.

The chain is built from TRBV7-9 and TRBJ1-3, with unresolved D. Germline values: CDR1 SEHNR, CDR2 FQNEAQ (reference sequence). This CDR3 comprises 15 residues. V lost 2 bases to trimming and J lost 4 bases, with 12 bases between them. As DNA, the CDR3 is TGTGCCAGCAGCTTAACTATTAACTTAGGAAACACCATATATTTT. It is translated as CASSLTINLGNTIYF.

The chain combines TRBV30 with TRBJ2-7; weak D call: TRBD1 (6 bases). Germline loops: CDR1 GTSNPN, CDR2 SVGIG (reference sequence). CDR3 length: 12 amino acids. The V and J ends lost 2 bases and 7 bases respectively, with 12 bases between them. CDR3 protein: CAWSRGLGEQYF. As DNA, the CDR3 is TGTGCCTGGAGTAGGGGGTTAGGGGAGCAGTACTTC.

The chain employs TRBV7-8 and TRBJ2-1; the D gene is possibly TRBD2 (5 bases). This CDR3 is built from 14 residues. CDR1 SGHVS and CDR2 FQNEAQ come from the germline V gene. V lost 0 bases and J lost 8, with 11 bases in between. The CDR3 DNA reads TGTGCCAGCAGCTTAGCTACTAGGACGGATGAGCAGTTCTTC. Amino acids: CASSLATRTDEQFF.

CDR3 nucleotide sequence: TGTGCCAGCAGTTTTCAGGGGTTTAACACAGATACGCAGTATTTT. Translation gives CASSFQGFNTDTQYF. The V gene is TRBV27, the J gene TRBJ2-3; D is possibly TRBD1 (6 bases). The V gene's germline CDR1 is MNHEY and CDR2 SMNVEV (reference sequence). V lost 3 bases to trimming and J lost 2 bases, with 12 bases between them. CDR3 length equals 15 residues.

This sequence joins TRBV6-5 and TRBJ1-1; D call uncertain. Trimming took 6 bases from V and 1 from J, leaving 15 bases between them. CDR1 and CDR2 (germline): MNHEY, SVGAGI. There are 15 residues in the CDR3. As DNA, the CDR3 is TGTGCCAGCAGATCGGGGAGATTAGGGAACACTGAAGCTTTCTTT. Translated, it gives CASRSGRLGNTEAFF.

This clone occurred a few times. The J gene is TRBJ1-1, the V gene TRBV5-6, with D unclear. The germline gives CDR1 SGHDT, CDR2 YYEEEE. The CDR3 is made up of 14 amino acids. Trimming pared 4 bases from V and 2 bases from J, leaving 12 bases between. This CDR3 is CASSGGLTNTEAFF. For the CDR3, the DNA is TGTGCCAGCAGCGGTGGACTTACCAACACTGAAGCTTTCTTT. Drawing the rest from reference TRBV5-6 and TRBJ1-1, the complete variable domain is DAGVTQSPTHLIKTRGQQVTLRCSPKSGHDTVSWYQQALGQGPQFIFQYYEEEERQRGNFPDRFSGHQFPNYSSELNVNALLLGDSALYLCASSGGLTNTEAFFGQGTRLTVV.

This chain links TRBV6-5 with TRBJ2-6; perhaps TRBD2 as D (5 bases). V lost 6 bases to trimming and J lost 0 bases, with 9 bases between them. The CDR3 is 15 residues long. Germline values: CDR1 MNHEY, CDR2 SVGAGI. CDR3 nucleotides: TGTGCCAGCAGAGTACGGGACTCTGGGGCCAACGTCCTGACTTTC. This encodes CASRVRDSGANVLTF.

This chain connects TRBV19 to TRBJ1-2; TRBD1 might be the D (6 bases). CDR3 length: 12 residues. Germline values: CDR1 LNHDA, CDR2 SQIVND (reference sequence). The germline V and J ends were trimmed by 9 bases and 11 bases, with 19 bases remaining between them. The chain's CDR3 is CASSRPDRPYTF. The CDR3 coding sequence is TGTGCCAGCTCAAGACCGGACAGACCATACACCTTC.

The chain couples TRBV28 to TRBJ1-1; D unresolved. Germline assignment: CDR1 MDHEN and CDR2 SYDVKM. The CDR3 length is 14 residues. V was trimmed by 7 bases and J by 4 bases, leaving 16 bases between them. CDR3 protein: CASTLHLQPTEAFF. DNA of the CDR3: TGTGCCAGCACCCTACACCTACAGCCCACTGAAGCTTTCTTT.

The rearrangement joins TRBV6-6 to TRBJ2-1; 7 bases agree with TRBD2. CDR1 is MNHNY and CDR2 is SVGAGI in the germline V gene (reference sequence). J was trimmed by 6 bases and V by 6 bases; bases with no gene match: 8. The CDR3 is 14 amino acids. The DNA for the CDR3 is TGTGCCAGCAGAGGCGGGGAGGGCCCCAATGAGCAGTTCTTC. This encodes CASRGGEGPNEQFF.

The chain recombines TRBV7-3 with TRBJ2-5; the D gene is possibly TRBD2 (6 bases). The CDR3 consists of 13 residues. The ends were cut back, 4 bases at V and 11 bases at J, with 17 bases in the middle. Germline lookup yields CDR1 SGHTA and CDR2 FQGTGA. The CDR3 is CASSSRDSRRQYF. CDR3 sequence (DNA): TGTGCCAGCAGCTCTCGGGACTCCCGAAGGCAGTACTTC. The variable domain in full, with the rest retrieved from reference TRBV7-3 and TRBJ2-5, is GAGVSQTPSNKVTEKGKYVELRCDPISGHTALYWYRQSLGQGPEFLIYFQGTGAADDSGLPNDRFFAVRPEGSVSTLKIQRTERGDSAVYLCASSSRDSRRQYFGPGTRLLVL.

The chain recombines TRBV30 with TRBJ2-3; 9 bases are shared with TRBD2. The CDR3 extends over 15 amino acids. Germline CDR1 and CDR2: GTSNPN and SVGIG (reference sequence). V shed 1 base, J shed 5 bases, and the junction held 7 bases outside the gene matches. CDR3 region: CAWSGGAAGGDTQYF. CDR3 nucleotide sequence: TGTGCCTGGAGTGGGGGGGCAGCGGGAGGAGATACGCAGTATTTT.

The V call is TRBV7-9, the J call TRBJ1-4, with D possibly TRBD1 on 6 matching bases. The length of the CDR3 is 14 residues. The V and J ends lost 3 bases and 5 bases respectively, with 10 bases between them. CDR1 is SEHNR and CDR2 is FQNEAQ in the germline V gene (reference sequence). The CDR3 bases are TGTGCCAGCAGCTTCCAGGGGATAAATGAAAAACTGTTTTTT. This gives the protein CASSFQGINEKLFF.

The chain has TRBV19 and TRBJ2-1, with TRBD2 matching over 8 bases. CDR1 and CDR2 (germline): LNHDA, SQIVND (reference sequence). V was pared by 5 bases and J by 6 bases, with 6 bases of the junction left unmatched. The CDR3 is 14 amino acids. In DNA, the CDR3 is TGTGCCAGTAGTTCGGGTAGCGGGACCAATGAGCAGTTCTTC. Protein sequence: CASSSGSGTNEQFF.

The chain combines TRBV12-5 with TRBJ2-5; D is possibly TRBD1 (6 bases). Germline V CDR1 and CDR2: LGHNT, FRNRAP. V was cut by 3 bases and J by 4 bases, with 9 bases left in between. The CDR3 totals 13 residues. CDR3 protein: CASGLGTIETQYF. The CDR3 bases are TGTGCTAGTGGTTTAGGGACAATAGAGACCCAGTACTTC.

The V gene is TRBV18, the J gene TRBJ1-4; 8 bases are shared with TRBD1. CDR3 length equals 17 residues. Germline V lookup: CDR1 KGHSH, CDR2 LQKENI. Trimming removed 1 base from V and 5 bases from J; junction bases left unmatched: 9. The CDR3 DNA is TGTGCCAGCTCACCACGGTCCCCAGGGGGCGCGAATGAAAAACTGTTTTTT. Amino acid sequence: CASSPRSPGGANEKLFF.

Here the CDR3 reads CASSFRGGNTIYF. In DNA, the CDR3 is TGTGCCAGCAGTTTTCGGGGAGGAAACACCATATATTTT. The rearrangement links TRBV27 to TRBJ1-3; unclear D gene. Germline values: CDR1 MNHEY, CDR2 SMNVEV (reference sequence). The length of the CDR3 is 13 residues. V was cut by 3 bases and J by 4 bases, with 7 bases left in between.

This chain joins TRBV18 and TRBJ1-1; 8 positions match TRBD1. Germline trimming cut 6 bases from V and 4 bases from J; bases unmatched to any gene: 10. Germline V gives CDR1 KGHSH, CDR2 LQKENI. The CDR3 is made up of 15 amino acids. CDR3: CASSPLTGESTEAFF. The CDR3 region has the DNA TGTGCCAGCTCTCCTTTGACAGGGGAGAGCACTGAAGCTTTCTTT.

This chain uses TRBV4-3 with TRBJ1-4; weak D call: TRBD1 (5 bases). CDR1 and CDR2 from the germline V gene are LGHNA and YSLEER. The CDR3 sequence is 17 residues long. V was pared by 0 bases and J by 6 bases, with 17 bases between. The CDR3 region has the DNA TGCGCCAGCAGCCAAGAGCTGGACGACAGACCTGATGAAAAACTGTTTTTT. It codes for CASSQELDDRPDEKLFF.

This clone has only one observation. The chain couples TRBV11-3 to TRBJ2-2; perhaps TRBD2 as D (7 bases). Germline CDR1 is SGHNT and CDR2 is YENEEA. The CDR3 extends over 15 amino acids. V lost 5 bases, J lost 5 bases, and 15 bases lay in between. CDR3 protein: CASSRKGGRTGELFF. In DNA form, the CDR3 reads TGTGCCAGCAGCCGAAAGGGGGGGCGGACCGGGGAGCTGTTTTTT.

Only a few counts were recorded for this clone. CDR3: CASSLLTRGHEQYF. In nucleotides, the CDR3 is TGTGCCAGCAGCTTACTAACGCGGGGCCACGAGCAGTACTTC. This chain links TRBV5-5 with TRBJ2-7; tentatively, D is TRBD2 (6 bases). Per the germline V gene, CDR1 is SGHKS and CDR2 is YYEKEE (reference sequence). This CDR3 comprises 14 residues. The germline V and J ends were trimmed by 2 bases and 5 bases, with 14 bases remaining between them.

This clone was recorded only once. V usage is TRBV9 and J usage is TRBJ2-3; possible D gene TRBD1, 5 bases. The CDR3 sequence is 16 residues long. Per the germline V gene, CDR1 is SGDLS and CDR2 is YYNGEE. Trimming stripped 3 bases from V and 2 bases from J, with 16 bases between. Written as DNA, the CDR3 is TGTGCCAGCAGCGCCTTCAGGGATACCCCCACAGATACGCAGTATTTT. Protein: CASSAFRDTPTDTQYF.

This CDR3 reads CASSQGRTSASYEQYF. CDR3 coding DNA: TGTGCCAGCAGCCAAGGTAGGACTTCTGCCTCCTACGAGCAGTACTTC. The chain is built from TRBV4-2 and TRBJ2-7; D may be TRBD2 (5 bases). Trimming stripped 1 base from V and 0 bases from J, with 13 bases between. The CDR3 covers 16 residues. The germline V gene has CDR1 LGHNA and CDR2 YNFKEQ.

The chain employs TRBV19 and TRBJ1-5; 7 bases agree with TRBD1. The germline V gene encodes CDR1 LNHDA and CDR2 SQIVND (reference sequence). The trim removed 4 bases at V and 0 bases at J, leaving 3 bases unmatched. The CDR3 covers 15 residues. This chain's CDR3 is CASSNQGGSNQPQHF. In DNA, the CDR3 is TGTGCCAGTAGTAACCAGGGGGGTAGCAATCAGCCCCAGCATTTT.

This chain links TRBV6-5 with TRBJ1-1; TRBD1 might be the D (6 bases). The V and J ends lost 11 bases and 4 bases respectively, with 17 bases between them. There are 13 residues in the CDR3. From germline, CDR1 is MNHEY and CDR2 SVGAGI. In nucleotides, the CDR3 is TGTGCCTCCAGCATGGGGGCTGGCACTGAAGCTTTCTTT. Its protein is CASSMGAGTEAFF.

The chain has TRBV19 and TRBJ1-1; D ambiguous. This CDR3 region has 16 residues. Trimming removed 1 base from V and 1 base from J, with 13 bases in between. The germline V gene has CDR1 LNHDA and CDR2 SQIVND (reference sequence). DNA of the CDR3: TGTGCCAGTAGTATAGGAAATCTTTACAGGAACACTGAAGCTTTCTTT. Protein sequence: CASSIGNLYRNTEAFF.

The genes are TRBV9 and TRBJ2-1, with D possibly TRBD2 on 7 matching bases. V lost 3 bases, J lost 8 bases, and 12 bases lay in between. CDR1 SGDLS and CDR2 YYNGEE come from the germline V gene. The CDR3 loop spans 13 amino acids. The CDR3 loop is CASSAGGGDEQFF. Here the CDR3 DNA reads TGTGCCAGCAGCGCCGGAGGGGGGGATGAGCAGTTCTTC.

The V call is TRBV13, the J call TRBJ2-5; weak D call: TRBD2 (7 bases). The V and J ends lost 5 bases and 5 bases respectively, with 18 bases between them. The CDR3 contains 15 residues. The germline V gene has CDR1 PRHDT and CDR2 FYEKMQ (reference sequence). CDR3 protein: CASSGWGGQWETQYF. CDR3 DNA: TGTGCCAGCAGCGGATGGGGGGGCCAGTGGGAGACCCAGTACTTC.

This clone showed up just once. The gene calls are TRBV4-2 and TRBJ1-2; no firm D call. The germline gives CDR1 LGHNA, CDR2 YNFKEQ. The CDR3 contains 16 residues. V was shortened by 1 base and J by 2 bases, with 14 bases between the two germline ends. CDR3 amino acids: CASSQVFPDINYGYTF. The CDR3, as DNA: TGTGCCAGCAGCCAAGTATTTCCAGATATAAACTATGGCTACACCTTC.

The chain uses TRBV7-6 and TRBJ2-1, with TRBD2 matching 9 bases. J was trimmed by 6 bases and V by 1 base; bases with no gene match: 10. Germline V CDR1 and CDR2: SGHVS, FNYEAQ. This CDR3 region has 17 residues. The CDR3 DNA reads as TGTGCCAGCAGCTTAGTTTACTCGGCTAGCGGGGCCAATGAGCAGTTCTTC. Protein: CASSLVYSASGANEQFF.

V gene TRBV5-1 combines with J gene TRBJ1-6; TRBD1 aligns across 8 bases. The CDR3 loop spans 14 amino acids. The germline CDR1 and CDR2 sequences are SGHRS and YFSETQ. The J segment lost 14 bases and the V segment lost 0 bases, leaving 7 bases of the junction unmatched. CDR3 sequence reads: CASSLEQGGYALHF. Here the CDR3 DNA reads TGCGCCAGCAGCTTGGAACAGGGGGGATATGCCCTCCACTTT. Together with reference TRBV5-1 and TRBJ1-6, the CDR3 gives the full variable domain: KAGVTQTPRYLIKTRGQQVTLSCSPISGHRSVSWYQQTPGQGLQFLFEYFSETQRNKGNFPGRFSGRQFSNSRSEMNVSTLELGDSALYLCASSLEQGGYALHFGNGTRLTVT.